The text below deals with one TCR beta chain. Its antigen is undetermined. This sample was included in a study of cytomegalovirus exposure and HLA in healthy donors. In the study overall: Across almost 400 genotyped donors, about 86% landed in the Caucasian-associated ancestry cluster. Study-level findings and limits: Among TCR sequences, most were rare, though some public TCRs appeared in many donors.

Trimming removed 3 bases from V and 6 bases from J, with 10 bases in between. The germline V gene encodes CDR1 MNHNS and CDR2 SASEGT. This CDR3 contains 13 residues. Researchers ran the PCR with 60 Vbeta and 13 Jbeta primers. Profiling relied on immunoSEQ multiplex PCR, and the TCRdb table lists in-frame clones only, not all of them. The repertoire holds 130,000 or so clones, with over 60% as singletons. The receptor comes from a male donor in good health and CMV-seropositive. J is TRBJ2-3 and V is TRBV6-1, with D uncertain. Sequenced material: PBMCs. CDR3 sequence reads: CASSESAWDTQYF. In DNA form, the CDR3 reads TGTGCCAGCAGTGAGAGTGCGTGGGATACGCAGTATTTT.